The clone carrying this T cell receptor (beta chain) was observed at least ten times. The sample comes from a study of T cells in Graves' hyperthyroidism and ophthalmopathy. This CDR3 region has 15 residues. The germline CDR1 and CDR2 sequences are DFQATT and SNEGSKA (reference sequence). The V segment lost 0 bases and the J segment 5 bases; nucleotides outside the gene matches: 6. Clinical symptoms, serum thyroxine, TRAb, thyroid ultrasound and orbital computed tomography established diagnosis. This sample holds PBMCs from 10 ml fresh peripheral blood. The source material, RNA transcripts, was used to amplify TCR beta CDR3 regions. TCR CDR3 underwent first-round RT-PCR with the HTBI primer set. TCRdb called the multiplex PCR reads again in MiXCR, with one record for every CDR3 protein. The sample includes roughly 500,000 distinct CDR3 sequences, about 16% of them seen just once.

The receptor was isolated from a woman in her thirties with Graves' ophthalmopathy. This chain links TRBV20-1 with TRBJ2-5; 10 nucleotides agree with TRBD2. The sequencing sample was made of blood. The CDR3 bases are TGCAGTGCTAGAGATCTAGCGGGAGTGGGGGAGACCCAGTACTTC. It yields the protein CSARDLAGVGETQYF.